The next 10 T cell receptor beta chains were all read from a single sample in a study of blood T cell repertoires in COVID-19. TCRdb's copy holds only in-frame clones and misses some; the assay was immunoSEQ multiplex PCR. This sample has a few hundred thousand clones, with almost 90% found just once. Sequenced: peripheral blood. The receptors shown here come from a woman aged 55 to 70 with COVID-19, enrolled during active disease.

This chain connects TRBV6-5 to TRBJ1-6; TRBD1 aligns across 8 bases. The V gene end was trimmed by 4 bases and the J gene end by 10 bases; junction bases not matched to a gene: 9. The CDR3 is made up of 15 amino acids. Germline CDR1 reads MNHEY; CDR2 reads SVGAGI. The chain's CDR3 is CASSWTGFKKSPLHF. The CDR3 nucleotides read TGTGCCAGCAGTTGGACAGGGTTCAAGAAATCACCCCTCCACTTT.

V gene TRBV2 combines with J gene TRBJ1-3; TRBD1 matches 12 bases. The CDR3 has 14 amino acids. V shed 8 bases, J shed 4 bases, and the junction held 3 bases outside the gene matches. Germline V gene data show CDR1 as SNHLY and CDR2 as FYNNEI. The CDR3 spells CASGTGGYGNTIYF. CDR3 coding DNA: TGTGCCAGCGGGACAGGGGGCTACGGAAACACCATATATTTT. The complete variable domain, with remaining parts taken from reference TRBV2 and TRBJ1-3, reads EPEVTQTPSHQVTQMGQEVILRCVPISNHLYFYWYRQILGQKVEFLVSFYNNEISEKSEIFDDQFSVERPDGSNFTLKIRSTKLEDSAMYFCASGTGGYGNTIYFGEGSWLTVV.

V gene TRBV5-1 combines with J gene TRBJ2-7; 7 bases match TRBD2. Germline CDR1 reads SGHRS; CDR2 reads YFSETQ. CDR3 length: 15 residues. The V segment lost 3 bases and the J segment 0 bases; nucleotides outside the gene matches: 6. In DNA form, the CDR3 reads TGCGCCAGCAGCTGGACCGGGGGGATCTCCTACGAGCAGTACTTC. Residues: CASSWTGGISYEQYF.

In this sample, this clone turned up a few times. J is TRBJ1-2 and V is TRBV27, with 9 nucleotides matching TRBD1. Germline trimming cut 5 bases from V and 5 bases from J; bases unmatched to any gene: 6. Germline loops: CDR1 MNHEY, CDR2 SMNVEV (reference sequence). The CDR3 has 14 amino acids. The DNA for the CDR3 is TGTGCCAGCAGTCCTCGGACAGGGGAATATGGCTACACCTTC. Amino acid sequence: CASSPRTGEYGYTF.

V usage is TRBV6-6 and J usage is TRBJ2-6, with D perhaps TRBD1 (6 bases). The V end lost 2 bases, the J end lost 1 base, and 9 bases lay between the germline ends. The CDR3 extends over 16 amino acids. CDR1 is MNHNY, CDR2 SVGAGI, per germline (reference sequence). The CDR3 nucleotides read TGTGCCAGCAGTTACCCACAGGGATCTGGGGCCAACGTCCTGACTTTC. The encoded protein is CASSYPQGSGANVLTF.

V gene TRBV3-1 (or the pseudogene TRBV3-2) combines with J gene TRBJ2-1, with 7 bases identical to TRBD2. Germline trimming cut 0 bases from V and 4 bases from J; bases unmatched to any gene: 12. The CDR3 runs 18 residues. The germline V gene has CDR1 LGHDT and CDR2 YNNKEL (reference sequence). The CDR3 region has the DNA TGTGCCAGCAGCCAAGAGCCACGGTGGCGGGAGTTTTACAATGAGCAGTTCTTC. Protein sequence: CASSQEPRWREFYNEQFF.

The CDR3 sequence is CASSYEETYGYTF. The CDR3 region has the DNA TGCGCCAGCAGTTATGAGGAAACCTATGGCTACACCTTC. V is TRBV5-1 and J is TRBJ1-2; no clear D. CDR1 is SGHRS and CDR2 is YFSETQ in the germline V gene. The V end lost 5 bases, the J end lost 4 bases, and 12 bases lay between the germline ends. The CDR3 has 13 amino acids.

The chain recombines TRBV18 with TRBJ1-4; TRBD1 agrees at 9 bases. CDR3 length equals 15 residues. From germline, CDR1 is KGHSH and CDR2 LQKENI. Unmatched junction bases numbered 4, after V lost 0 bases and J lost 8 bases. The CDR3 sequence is CASSPPDRGIEKLFF. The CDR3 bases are TGTGCCAGCTCACCACCTGACAGGGGGATAGAAAAACTGTTTTTT.

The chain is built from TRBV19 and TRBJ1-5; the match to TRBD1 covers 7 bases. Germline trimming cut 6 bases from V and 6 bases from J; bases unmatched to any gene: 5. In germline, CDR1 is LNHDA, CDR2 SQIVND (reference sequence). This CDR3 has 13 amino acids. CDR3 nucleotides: TGTGCCAGTAGAACAGGGGATATTCAGCCCCAGCATTTT. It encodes CASRTGDIQPQHF. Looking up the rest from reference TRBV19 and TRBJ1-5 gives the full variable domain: DGGITQSPKYLFRKEGQNVTLSCEQNLNHDAMYWYRQDPGQGLRLIYYSQIVNDFQKGDIAEGYSVSREKKESFPLTVTSAQKNPTAFYLCASRTGDIQPQHFGDGTRLSIL.

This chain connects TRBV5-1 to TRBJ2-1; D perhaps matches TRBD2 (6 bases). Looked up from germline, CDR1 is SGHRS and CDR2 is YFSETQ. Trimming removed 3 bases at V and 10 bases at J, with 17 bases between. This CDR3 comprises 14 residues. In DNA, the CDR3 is TGCGCCAGCAGCTGGGGACTGGAGATAGGAGAGCAGTTCTTC. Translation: CASSWGLEIGEQFF.